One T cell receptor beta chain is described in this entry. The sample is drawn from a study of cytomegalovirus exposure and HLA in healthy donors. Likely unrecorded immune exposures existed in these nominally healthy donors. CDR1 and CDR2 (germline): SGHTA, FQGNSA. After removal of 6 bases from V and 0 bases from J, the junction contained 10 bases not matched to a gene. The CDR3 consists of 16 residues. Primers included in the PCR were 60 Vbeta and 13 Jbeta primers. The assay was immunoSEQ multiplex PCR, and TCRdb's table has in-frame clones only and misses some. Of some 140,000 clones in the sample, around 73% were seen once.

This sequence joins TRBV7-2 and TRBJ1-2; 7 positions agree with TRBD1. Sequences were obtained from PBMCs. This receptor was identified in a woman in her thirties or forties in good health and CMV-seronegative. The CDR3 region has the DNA TGTGCCAGCAGTTTAAGTGGTACAGGGGCTAACTATGGCTACACCTTC. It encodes CASSLSGTGANYGYTF.